A single sample is the source of the 13 T cell receptor beta chains below, sequenced in a study of control samples from healthy donors and cancer patients. Produced via immunoSEQ multiplex PCR; TCRdb's table is partial and in-frame only. The sample records around 76,000 clones, around 86% being singletons. Sample: PBMCs. The receptors here all came from a woman aged 45-60 years with colorectal cancer.

V usage is TRBV18 and J usage is TRBJ1-1; D remains unclear. V was clipped by 1 base and J by 3 bases, with 12 bases between them. The CDR3 runs to 15 residues. The germline V gene encodes CDR1 KGHSH and CDR2 LQKENI. CDR3 loop: CASSPLKGLDTEAFF. The CDR3 region has the DNA TGTGCCAGCTCACCACTCAAAGGGTTGGACACTGAAGCTTTCTTT.

This clone showed up just once. This chain joins TRBV6-5 and TRBJ1-6, with no clear D. V was pared by 4 bases and J by 10 bases, with 14 bases between. This CDR3 contains 14 residues. Germline-derived CDR1 and CDR2 are MNHEY and SVGAGI. The CDR3 sequence is CASSSWGGVSPLHF. The CDR3, as DNA: TGTGCCAGCAGTTCCTGGGGAGGCGTATCACCCCTCCACTTT.

This chain connects TRBV28 to TRBJ2-1; D gene uncertain. In germline, CDR1 is MDHEN, CDR2 SYDVKM. This CDR3 region has 10 residues. Trimming took off 6 bases at V and 5 bases at J, with 2 bases between the two ends. CDR3 sequence: CASSHNEQFF. The CDR3 DNA is TGTGCCAGCAGCCACAATGAGCAGTTCTTC. Variable domain in full (rest from reference TRBV28 and TRBJ2-1): DVKVTQSSRYLVKRTGEKVFLECVQDMDHENMFWYRQDPGLGLRLIYFSYDVKMKEKGDIPEGYSVSREKKERFSLILESASTNQTSMYLCASSHNEQFFGPGTRLTVL.

J is TRBJ1-4 and V is TRBV6-5, with 7 bases lining up with TRBD1. This CDR3 is built from 13 residues. CDR1 and CDR2 from the germline V gene are MNHEY and SVGAGI. V lost 6 bases and J lost 7; bases outside the gene matches: 5. CDR3 loop: CASRFDRVEKLFF. The CDR3 nucleotides are TGTGCCAGCAGATTCGACAGGGTTGAAAAACTGTTTTTT.

The genes are TRBV6-5 and TRBJ2-2; the D gene is possibly TRBD2 (7 bases). CDR3 length: 15 amino acids. V dropped 7 bases and J dropped 5 bases, with 17 bases sitting between them. CDR1 MNHEY and CDR2 SVGAGI come from the germline V gene. The DNA of the CDR3 is TGTGCCAGCACCCAGGGAGGGGGGCGAACCGGGGAGCTGTTTTTT. It is translated as CASTQGGGRTGELFF.

The chain uses TRBV23-1 and TRBJ2-5; TRBD2 matches at 13 bases. TRBV23-1 is flagged as an ORF with uncertain function. CDR3 size: 18 residues. Losses at the gene ends were 2 bases for V and 2 bases for J; bases not matched to a gene: 8. CDR3: CASSQIRGTSGDQETQYF. CDR3 coding DNA: TGCGCCAGCAGTCAAATCCGAGGGACTAGCGGGGATCAAGAGACCCAGTACTTC.

The chain has TRBV4-1 and TRBJ1-5, with 8 bases fitting TRBD1. CDR1 is MGHRA, CDR2 YSYEKL, per germline. The V segment lost 1 base and the J segment 6 bases; nucleotides outside the gene matches: 2. The CDR3 sequence is 14 residues long. CDR3 bases: TGCGCCAGCAGCCAAGCAGGGGGCGGTCAGCCCCAGCATTTT. Protein sequence: CASSQAGGGQPQHF.

V and J are TRBV6-2 or TRBV6-3 and TRBJ1-2, with 7 bases aligning to TRBD1. The CDR3 runs to 15 residues. Trimming removed 4 bases from V and 4 bases from J; junction bases left unmatched: 9. CDR1 and CDR2 from the germline V gene are MNHEY and SVGEGT. The CDR3 reads CASSSPDRSLYGYTF. The DNA for the CDR3 is TGTGCCAGCAGTTCCCCGGACAGGAGTCTCTATGGCTACACCTTC.

This chain connects TRBV20-1 to TRBJ1-5, with 8 bases fitting TRBD1. CDR3 length: 11 residues. V trimming: 8 bases; J trimming: 6 bases; junction bases outside the gene matches: 3. CDR1 is DFQATT and CDR2 is SNEGSKA in the germline V gene (reference sequence). The DNA of the CDR3 is TGCAGTCCAGGGGGCGGTCAGCCCCAGCATTTT. It codes for CSPGGGQPQHF.

The rearrangement links TRBV5-1 to TRBJ1-4; D may be TRBD1 (5 bases). The CDR3 is made up of 16 amino acids. Germline V gene lookup returns CDR1 SGHRS and CDR2 YFSETQ. V gave up 4 bases and J gave up 4 bases, with 17 bases separating them. CDR3 region: CASSRGAAGLNEKLFF. The CDR3 nucleotides are TGCGCCAGCAGCCGAGGAGCGGCAGGGCTTAATGAAAAACTGTTTTTT.

This chain joins TRBV10-1 and TRBJ2-2; D is uncertain. Germline CDR1 reads WNHNN; CDR2 reads SYGVQD (reference sequence). V lost 11 bases to trimming and J lost 0 bases, with 10 bases between them. This CDR3 is built from 13 residues. The CDR3 bases are TGCGCCGCCGATGTCCCGAACACCGGGGAGCTGTTTTTT. Amino acid sequence: CAADVPNTGELFF.

The V gene is TRBV6-6, the J gene TRBJ2-5; no clear D. The CDR3 sequence is 14 residues long. The V gene lost 7 bases and the J gene lost 1 base, with 13 bases spanning the gap. Germline V gene data show CDR1 as MNHNY and CDR2 as SVGAGI (reference sequence). The CDR3 DNA reads as TGTGCCAGCACCCAAGCGTGGGGCCAAGAGACCCAGTACTTC. This codes for CASTQAWGQETQYF.

This chain connects TRBV18 to TRBJ1-1; tentative D call: TRBD1 (6 bases). Germline V CDR1 and CDR2: KGHSH, LQKENI. The CDR3 covers 14 residues. The V end was cut by 5 bases, the J end by 1 base, with 11 bases between. CDR3 sequence reads: CASSSTGRNTEAFF. In DNA, the CDR3 is TGTGCCAGCTCAAGCACAGGGCGGAACACTGAAGCTTTCTTT.